One and the same sample provided the 29 T cell receptor beta chains below, sequenced in a study of blood T cell repertoires in COVID-19. Method: immunoSEQ multiplex PCR; TCRdb's copy keeps in-frame clones and lacks some. Here the sample spans some 160,000 clones, 88% being singletons. The material sequenced was peripheral blood. These TCRs come from a man in his fifties or sixties who had recovered from COVID-19.

This rearrangement joins TRBV5-1 to TRBJ2-3, with 7 bases lining up with TRBD1. Germline values: CDR1 SGHRS, CDR2 YFSETQ. The trim removed 4 bases at V and 8 bases at J, leaving 13 bases unmatched. This CDR3 has 15 amino acids. In DNA, the CDR3 is TGCGCCAGCAGCCCGGGGACAGACCTTCGGGGTACGCAGTATTTT. Translating gives CASSPGTDLRGTQYF.

The sample holds a few counts of this clone. V and J are TRBV3-1 (or the pseudogene TRBV3-2) and TRBJ2-2; the D is unclear. The germline V gene has CDR1 LGHDT and CDR2 YNNKEL (reference sequence). The CDR3 contains 14 residues. V lost 4 bases and J 0 bases, leaving 6 bases between the germline ends. In DNA, the CDR3 is TGTGCCAGCAGCCCCCTTCCGAACACCGGGGAGCTGTTTTTT. It codes for CASSPLPNTGELFF.

The rearrangement links TRBV11-2 to TRBJ2-3; 9 nucleotides line up with TRBD1. Unmatched junction bases numbered 6, after V lost 0 bases and J lost 2 bases. The length of the CDR3 is 17 residues. Germline CDR1 SGHAT, CDR2 FQNNGV. In DNA form, the CDR3 reads TGTGCCAGCAGCTTAGATCGGACAGGGGTGAACACAGATACGCAGTATTTT. Encoded protein: CASSLDRTGVNTDTQYF.

V is TRBV9 and J is TRBJ1-4; 9 bases are shared with TRBD1. This CDR3 is 15 amino acids long. Per germline, CDR1 SGDLS and CDR2 YYNGEE. V dropped 4 bases and J dropped 6; count of bases not matched to a gene: 7. The DNA of the CDR3 is TGTGCCAGCAGCACACGGACAGGGGTGGATGAAAAACTGTTTTTT. Its protein product is CASSTRTGVDEKLFF.

The genes are TRBV25-1 and TRBJ2-3; 7 nucleotides agree with TRBD2. J was trimmed by 4 bases and V by 5 bases; bases with no gene match: 3. The CDR3 length is 13 residues. The germline gives CDR1 MGHDK, CDR2 SYGVNS. Here the CDR3 reads CASSLGLPDTQYF. The CDR3 region has the DNA TGTGCCAGCAGTCTGGGACTACCAGATACGCAGTATTTT.

The rearrangement joins TRBV28 to TRBJ2-7; possible D gene TRBD1, 6 bases. The CDR3 covers 11 residues. Trimming shortened V by 5 bases and J by 9 bases, and 11 bases separated the two germline ends. CDR1 is MDHEN and CDR2 is SYDVKM in the germline V gene. For the CDR3, the DNA is TGTGCCAGCAGTCCAGGGGTTTGGCAGTACTTC. Its protein is CASSPGVWQYF.

The chain has TRBV29-1 and TRBJ1-2, with D perhaps matching TRBD1 (6 bases). V was shortened by 2 bases and J by 2 bases, with 12 bases between the two germline ends. Germline values: CDR1 SQVTM, CDR2 ANQGSEA. The CDR3 runs to 14 residues. The CDR3 spells CSVERGAVNYGYTF. The CDR3 DNA sequence: TGCAGCGTTGAACGGGGGGCGGTAAACTATGGCTACACCTTC.

The chain recombines TRBV4-3 with TRBJ2-1; no firm D call. The germline V gene encodes CDR1 LGHNA and CDR2 YSLEER. Deletions cut 4 bases from V and 0 bases from J, with 7 bases between. The CDR3 is 14 amino acids. The CDR3 is CASSPRVSYNEQFF. CDR3 bases: TGCGCCAGCAGCCCCCGTGTCTCCTACAATGAGCAGTTCTTC.

Written as DNA, the CDR3 is TGTGCCAGCAGCCTCACCGGGGGACAGGGGGCCTACGAGCAGTACTTC. This translates into CASSLTGGQGAYEQYF. The chain joins TRBV6-2 or TRBV6-3 to TRBJ2-7, with 11 bases fitting TRBD1. V shed 6 bases and J 2 bases; nucleotides not matched to a gene: 9. The germline V gene has CDR1 MNHEY and CDR2 SVGEGT. CDR3 length equals 16 residues.

This rearrangement joins TRBV11-1 to TRBJ1-1; D possibly corresponds to TRBD1 (6 bases). Trimming removed 6 bases at V and 4 bases at J, with 15 bases between. Germline CDR1 reads SGHAT; CDR2 reads FQDESV (reference sequence). CDR3 length: 14 residues. The CDR3 sequence: CASSPQGRGTEAFF. The CDR3 region has the DNA TGTGCCAGCAGTCCTCAGGGGAGAGGCACTGAAGCTTTCTTT.

The chain uses TRBV5-1 and TRBJ1-1; D ambiguous. CDR1 and CDR2 (germline): SGHRS, YFSETQ. Trimming pared 0 bases from V and 6 bases from J, leaving 9 bases between. This CDR3 is 13 amino acids long. The CDR3 DNA is TGCGCCAGCAGCTTGGACGGGTACGCTGAAGCTTTCTTT. As protein: CASSLDGYAEAFF.

The chain joins TRBV19 to TRBJ2-5; TRBD1 matches 8 bases. The CDR3 covers 16 residues. Germline trimming cut 4 bases from V and 3 bases from J; bases unmatched to any gene: 10. Looked up from germline, CDR1 is LNHDA and CDR2 is SQIVND (reference sequence). The CDR3 region has the DNA TGTGCCAGTAGTACGGACAGGGTCTACTCAAAAGAGACCCAGTACTTC. It translates to CASSTDRVYSKETQYF. The full variable domain, with the rest looked up from reference TRBV19 and TRBJ2-5, is DGGITQSPKYLFRKEGQNVTLSCEQNLNHDAMYWYRQDPGQGLRLIYYSQIVNDFQKGDIAEGYSVSREKKESFPLTVTSAQKNPTAFYLCASSTDRVYSKETQYFGPGTRLLVL.

The CDR3 is CASSERDFTDTQYF. CDR3 bases: TGTGCCAGCAGTGAAAGGGACTTCACAGATACGCAGTATTTT. The chain joins TRBV2 to TRBJ2-3; tentatively, D is TRBD2 (6 bases). Germline-derived CDR1 and CDR2 are SNHLY and FYNNEI. The ends were cut back, 2 bases at V and 2 bases at J, with 8 bases in the middle. The CDR3 runs 14 residues.

The chain recombines TRBV7-9 with TRBJ1-4, with TRBD1 identical over 9 bases. The CDR3 totals 16 residues. Germline CDR1 is SEHNR and CDR2 is FQNEAQ (reference sequence). V shed 5 bases, J shed 1 base, and the junction held 5 bases outside the gene matches. The CDR3 nucleotides are TGTGCCAGCAGCACCACGGACAGGGGAACTAATGAAAAACTGTTTTTT. Protein: CASSTTDRGTNEKLFF.

The chain combines TRBV20-1 with TRBJ2-3; possibly TRBD1 for D (5 bases). The germline V gene has CDR1 DFQATT and CDR2 SNEGSKA (reference sequence). Deletions cut 3 bases from V and 1 base from J, with 17 bases between. The CDR3 spans 16 residues. The CDR3 region has the DNA TGCAGTGCTAGTGAAGGGGTCCTGGACGGCACAGATACGCAGTATTTT. Its protein is CSASEGVLDGTDTQYF.

This rearrangement joins TRBV18 to TRBJ1-6; 7 bases match TRBD1. The CDR3 consists of 16 residues. Trimming at V came to 0 bases and at J to 6 bases, leaving 5 bases not matched to a gene. Germline CDR1 reads KGHSH; CDR2 reads LQKENI. The CDR3 DNA reads as TGTGCCAGCTCACCACCGGCAACAGGGGTTAATTCACCCCTCCACTTT. Encoded protein: CASSPPATGVNSPLHF.

This clone was seen more than once but under ten times. V and J are TRBV6-5 and TRBJ1-4; no reliable D call. Germline CDR1 MNHEY, CDR2 SVGAGI. The CDR3 has 12 residues. The V gene lost 6 bases and the J gene lost 2 bases, with 4 bases spanning the gap. The DNA of the CDR3 is TGTGCCAGCAGATATACTAATGAAAAACTGTTTTTT. It is translated as CASRYTNEKLFF.

The CDR3 loop reads CASSPRAGQGVYEQYF. DNA for the CDR3: TGTGCCAGCAGCCCCCGCGCGGGACAGGGGGTCTACGAGCAGTACTTC. The V gene is TRBV7-9, the J gene TRBJ2-7, with 11 bases fitting TRBD1. J gave up 3 bases and V 5 bases, and 9 bases lay outside the gene matches. Germline CDR1 and CDR2: SEHNR and FQNEAQ (reference sequence). This CDR3 comprises 16 residues.

The rearrangement uses TRBV9 and TRBJ2-7, with TRBD2 matching 8 bases. This CDR3 is built from 16 residues. With 0 bases clipped from V and 1 base from J, the junction kept 6 bases outside the gene matches. CDR1 is SGDLS and CDR2 is YYNGEE in the germline V gene. The CDR3 coding sequence is TGTGCCAGCAGCGTAGAGGCTAGCGGGCGTTCCTACGAGCAGTACTTC. Protein: CASSVEASGRSYEQYF.

J is TRBJ2-1 and V is TRBV6-4; 8 bases are a match to TRBD1. Trimming took 6 bases from V and 9 from J; bases not matched to a gene: 7. The germline CDR1 and CDR2 sequences are MRHNA and SNTAGT. This CDR3 region has 13 residues. The CDR3 loop reads CASSATGAGEQFF. CDR3 DNA sequence: TGTGCCAGCAGCGCGACAGGGGCGGGTGAGCAGTTCTTC.

This clone was found a few times. The gene calls are TRBV7-6 and TRBJ2-5; 7 bases match TRBD2. The length of the CDR3 is 15 residues. After removal of 5 bases from V and 4 bases from J, the junction contained 10 bases not matched to a gene. From germline, CDR1 is SGHVS and CDR2 FNYEAQ. The CDR3 nucleotides read TGTGCCAGCAGCCTCCCCTGGGGGGAGGGAGAGACCCAGTACTTC. Protein product: CASSLPWGEGETQYF.

The chain uses TRBV12-5 and TRBJ2-1; D uncertain. The CDR3 has 12 amino acids. Germline CDR1 is LGHNT and CDR2 is FRNRAP. Deletions cut 5 bases from V and 4 bases from J, with 6 bases between. In DNA form, the CDR3 reads TGTGCTAGTGGTGACACATACAATGAGCAGTTCTTC. Amino acid sequence: CASGDTYNEQFF.

This chain uses TRBV7-2 with TRBJ1-6; 8 nucleotides agree with TRBD1. J was trimmed by 7 bases and V by 4 bases; bases with no gene match: 6. The CDR3 runs to 15 residues. The V gene's germline CDR1 is SGHTA and CDR2 FQGNSA. This CDR3 reads CASSSIRDRNSPLHF. Written as DNA, the CDR3 is TGTGCCAGCAGCTCGATCCGGGACAGGAATTCACCCCTCCACTTT.

V gene TRBV3-1 (or the pseudogene TRBV3-2) combines with J gene TRBJ2-7; D not certain. This CDR3 contains 12 residues. The ends were cut back, 4 bases at V and 6 bases at J, with 10 bases in the middle. CDR1 and CDR2 from the germline V gene are LGHDT and YNNKEL (reference sequence). The CDR3 is CASSPRYSEQYF. The DNA of the CDR3 is TGTGCCAGCAGCCCCCGCTATTCCGAGCAGTACTTC.

The chain is built from TRBV28 and TRBJ1-6; 7 nucleotides agree with TRBD1. CDR3 length equals 16 residues. Germline loops: CDR1 MDHEN, CDR2 SYDVKM. Unmatched junction bases numbered 11, after V lost 4 bases and J lost 8 bases. CDR3 protein: CASSSLLGGAHSPLHF. The CDR3 bases are TGTGCCAGCAGTTCCTTGCTAGGGGGCGCTCATTCACCCCTCCACTTT.

V and J are TRBV4-3 and TRBJ2-5; TRBD1 aligns across 10 bases. Germline values: CDR1 LGHNA, CDR2 YSLEER. V dropped 1 base and J dropped 5; count of bases not matched to a gene: 7. The CDR3 is made up of 16 amino acids. The CDR3 here is CASSQARQGAGETQYF. CDR3 bases: TGCGCCAGCAGCCAAGCCCGACAGGGGGCGGGGGAGACCCAGTACTTC.

The gene calls are TRBV18 and TRBJ2-7; 9 bases align to TRBD1. CDR3 length: 13 amino acids. CDR1 is KGHSH and CDR2 is LQKENI in the germline V gene. V shed 3 bases and J 6 bases; nucleotides not matched to a gene: 3. The CDR3 nucleotides are TGTGCCAGCTCACCGGGACAGGGAGGCGAGCAGTACTTC. As protein: CASSPGQGGEQYF.

The chain employs TRBV19 and TRBJ1-5; 8 bases fit TRBD1. The V and J ends lost 4 bases and 7 bases, in that order; junction bases with no gene match: 9. The CDR3 runs to 15 residues. Germline CDR1 is LNHDA and CDR2 is SQIVND (reference sequence). CDR3 amino acids: CASSTDRGHRQPQHF. Here the CDR3 DNA reads TGTGCCAGTAGTACCGACAGGGGACATAGGCAGCCCCAGCATTTT.

J is TRBJ1-1 and V is TRBV7-9; TRBD1 matches 11 bases. V lost 5 bases to trimming and J lost 6 bases; unmatched junction nucleotides: 8. This CDR3 contains 15 residues. Germline V CDR1 and CDR2: SEHNR, FQNEAQ (reference sequence). CDR3 sequence reads: CASSPGQGARAEAFF. CDR3 bases: TGTGCCAGCAGCCCCGGACAGGGGGCGCGGGCTGAAGCTTTCTTT.